This TCR beta chain was sequenced during a study of beta chain features in type 1 diabetes. Study observations and caveats: In comparison with healthy donors, patients had naive, central memory and Treg TCRB repertoires that appeared more similar.

In regard to this clone: Its antigen is not identified.

Expressed TCRB transcripts were sequenced after all isolated RNA was converted to cDNA. Using immunoSEQ multiplex PCR, the repertoire was profiled, and TCRdb retains in-frame clones only, with some absent. The sample holds 860,000 or so clones, roughly 16% seen once. Every single donor gave one heparinised blood draw, and these averaged around 120 mL. CDR3 length: 16 residues. V dropped 0 bases and J dropped 0; count of bases not matched to a gene: 2. Germline-derived CDR1 and CDR2 are SGHRS and YFSETQ. The sequenced sample was naive CD4+ T cells from blood. The chain recombines TRBV5-1 with TRBJ2-2; 7 nucleotides match TRBD2. The sequence derives from a woman between 18 and 30 years old in good health. This chain's CDR3 is CASSLVAGANTGELFF. The CDR3 DNA reads as TGCGCCAGCAGCTTGGTGGCGGGAGCGAACACCGGGGAGCTGTTTTTT.